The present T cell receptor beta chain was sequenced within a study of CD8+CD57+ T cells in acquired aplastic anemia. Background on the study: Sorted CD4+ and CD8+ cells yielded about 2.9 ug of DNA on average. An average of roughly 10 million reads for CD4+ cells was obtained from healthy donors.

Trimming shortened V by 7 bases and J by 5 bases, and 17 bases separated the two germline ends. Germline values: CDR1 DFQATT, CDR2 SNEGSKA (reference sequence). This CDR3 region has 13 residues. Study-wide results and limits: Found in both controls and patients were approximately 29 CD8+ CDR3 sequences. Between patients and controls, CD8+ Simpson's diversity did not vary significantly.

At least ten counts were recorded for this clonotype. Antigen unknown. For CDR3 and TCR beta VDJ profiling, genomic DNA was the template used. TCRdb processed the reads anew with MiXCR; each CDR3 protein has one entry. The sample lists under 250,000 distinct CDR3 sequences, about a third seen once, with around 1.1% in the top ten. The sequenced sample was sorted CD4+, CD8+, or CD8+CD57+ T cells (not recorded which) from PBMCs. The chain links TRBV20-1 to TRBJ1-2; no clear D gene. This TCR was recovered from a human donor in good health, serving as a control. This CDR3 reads CSVPTGRPYGYTF. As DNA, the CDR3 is TGCAGTGTTCCGACCGGGCGTCCGTATGGCTACACCTTC.